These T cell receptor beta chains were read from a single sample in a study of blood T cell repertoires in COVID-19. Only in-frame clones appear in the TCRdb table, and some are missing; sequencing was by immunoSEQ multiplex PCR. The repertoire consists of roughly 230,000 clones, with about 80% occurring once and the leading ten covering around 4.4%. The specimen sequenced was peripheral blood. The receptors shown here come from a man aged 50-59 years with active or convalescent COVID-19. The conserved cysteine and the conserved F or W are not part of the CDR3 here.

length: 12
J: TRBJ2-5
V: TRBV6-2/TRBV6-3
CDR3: ASSYVSVSETQY

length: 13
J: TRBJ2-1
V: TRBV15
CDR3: ATSRGELAYNEQF

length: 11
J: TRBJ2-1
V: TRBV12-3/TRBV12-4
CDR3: ASSTGLAWEQF

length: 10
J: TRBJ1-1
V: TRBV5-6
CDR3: ASSFLDREAF

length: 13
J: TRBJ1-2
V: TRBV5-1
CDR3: ASTRTGDPNYGYT

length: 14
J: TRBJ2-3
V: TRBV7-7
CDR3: ASSPVIGGAGDTQY

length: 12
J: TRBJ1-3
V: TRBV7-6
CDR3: ASSLRGTENTIY

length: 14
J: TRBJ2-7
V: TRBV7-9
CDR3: ASSLDRGDRGGEQY

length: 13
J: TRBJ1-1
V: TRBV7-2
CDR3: ASSLDRTQDTEAF

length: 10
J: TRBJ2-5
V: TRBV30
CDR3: AWGDFQETQY

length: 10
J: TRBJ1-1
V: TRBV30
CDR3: AWRDRVTEAF

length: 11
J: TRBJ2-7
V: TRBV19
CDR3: ASSIRDSYEQY

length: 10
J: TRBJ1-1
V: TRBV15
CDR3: ATSPPGRAAF

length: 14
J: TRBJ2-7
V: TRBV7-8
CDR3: ASSPPGTATSYEQY

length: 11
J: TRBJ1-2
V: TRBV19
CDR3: ASSTDRRGGYT

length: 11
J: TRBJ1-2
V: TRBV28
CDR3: ASTPWQGRGYT

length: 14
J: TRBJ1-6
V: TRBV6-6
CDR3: ASSYSGQGRDSPLH

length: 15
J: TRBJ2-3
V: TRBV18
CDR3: ASSPLTRTQGTDTQY

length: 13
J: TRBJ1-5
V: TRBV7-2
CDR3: ASSPGGGGNQPQH

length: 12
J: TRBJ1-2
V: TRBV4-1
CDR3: ASSPTGGSYGYT

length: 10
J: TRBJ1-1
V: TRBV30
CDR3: AWKREGTEAF

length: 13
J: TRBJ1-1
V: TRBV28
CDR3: ASRPGGTGNTEAF

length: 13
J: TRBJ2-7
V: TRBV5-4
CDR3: ASSLGAGGQYEQY

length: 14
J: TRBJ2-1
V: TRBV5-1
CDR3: ASSSIAGSSYNEQF

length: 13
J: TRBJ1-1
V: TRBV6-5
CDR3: ASSYPFGGTTEAF

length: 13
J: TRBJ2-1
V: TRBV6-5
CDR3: ASSLSGGAGNEQF

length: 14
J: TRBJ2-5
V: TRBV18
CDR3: ASSPPPGQGIETQY

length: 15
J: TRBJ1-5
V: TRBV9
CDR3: ASSAAAGSPSRWPQH

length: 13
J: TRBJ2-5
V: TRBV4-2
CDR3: ASSPLSAEQETQY

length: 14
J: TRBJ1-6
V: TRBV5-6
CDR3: ASSLFQGGYNSPLH

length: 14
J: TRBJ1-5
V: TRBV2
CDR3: ASSNRQKNSNQPQH

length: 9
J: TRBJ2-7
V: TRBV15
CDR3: ATSSYYEQY

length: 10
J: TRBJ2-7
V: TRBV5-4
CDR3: ASSLGLYEQY

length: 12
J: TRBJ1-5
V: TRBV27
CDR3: ASSAGEPHQPQH

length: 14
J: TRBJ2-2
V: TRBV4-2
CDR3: ASSALAGSNTGELF

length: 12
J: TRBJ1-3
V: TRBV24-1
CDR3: ATSQGSSGNTIY

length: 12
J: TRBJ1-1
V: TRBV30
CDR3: AWSVQGGRTEAF

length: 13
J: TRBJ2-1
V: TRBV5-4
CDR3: ASSLAMSSRGEQF

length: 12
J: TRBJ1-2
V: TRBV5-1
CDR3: ASSWDNPGNGYT

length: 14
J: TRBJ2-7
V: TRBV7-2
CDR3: ASSLGGQGYLYEQY

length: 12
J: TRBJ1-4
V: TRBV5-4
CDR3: ASSLRGGGEKLF

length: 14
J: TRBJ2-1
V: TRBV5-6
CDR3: ASSSPGWGGSNEQF

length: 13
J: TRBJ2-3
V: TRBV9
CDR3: ASSTSGGATDTQY

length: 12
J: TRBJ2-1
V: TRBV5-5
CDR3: ASSAGQRGYEQF

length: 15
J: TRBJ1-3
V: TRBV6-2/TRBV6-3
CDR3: ASSPPDSALSGNTIY

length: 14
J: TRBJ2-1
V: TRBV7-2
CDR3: ASSLGLPPTYNEQF

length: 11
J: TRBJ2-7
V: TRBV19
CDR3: ASSSREAYEQY

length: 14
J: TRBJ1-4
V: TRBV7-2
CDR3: ASSPPGGFGNEKLF

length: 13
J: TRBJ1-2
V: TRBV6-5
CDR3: ASSTRRQGSYGYT

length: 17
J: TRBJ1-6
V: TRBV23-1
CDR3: ASSQIGTFPCSYNSPLH